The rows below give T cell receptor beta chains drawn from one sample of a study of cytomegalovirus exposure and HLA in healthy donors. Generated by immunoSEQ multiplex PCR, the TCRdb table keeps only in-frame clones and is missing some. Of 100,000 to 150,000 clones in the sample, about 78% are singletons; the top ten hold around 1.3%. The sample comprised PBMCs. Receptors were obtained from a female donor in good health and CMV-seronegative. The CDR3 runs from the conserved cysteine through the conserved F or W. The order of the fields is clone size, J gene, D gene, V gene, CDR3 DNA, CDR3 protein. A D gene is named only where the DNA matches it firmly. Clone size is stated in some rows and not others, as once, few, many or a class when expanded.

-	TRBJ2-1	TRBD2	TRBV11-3	TGTGCCAGCAGCTTAGCGGGAGGGCGTGGTGAGCAGTTCTTC	CASSLAGGRGEQFF
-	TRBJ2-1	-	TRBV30	TGTGCCTGGAGTCGCGGCCCGAACAATGAGCAGTTCTTC	CAWSRGPNNEQFF
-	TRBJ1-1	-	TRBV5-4	TGTGCCAGCAGCCTTGGGGGGGTTAACACTGAAGCTTTCTTT	CASSLGGVNTEAFF
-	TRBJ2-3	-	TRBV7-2	TGTGCCAGCAGCCGAGAAGCGATCCGCACAGATACGCAGTATTTT	CASSREAIRTDTQYF
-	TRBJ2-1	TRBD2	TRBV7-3	TGTGCCAGCAGCTCCCGGAGCGGGGGGAATGAGCAGTTCTTC	CASSSRSGGNEQFF
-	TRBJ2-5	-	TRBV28	TGTGCCAGCAGTTTATGGGGGGCCAGGGCTGGGGAGACCCAGTACTTC	CASSLWGARAGETQYF
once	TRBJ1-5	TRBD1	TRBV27	TGTGCCAGCAGATACGGACAGGGATTAAATCAGCCCCAGCATTTT	CASRYGQGLNQPQHF
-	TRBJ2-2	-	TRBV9	TGTGCCAGCAGCGTAGTTCCCGAGGGCGGGGAGCTGTTTTTT	CASSVVPEGGELFF
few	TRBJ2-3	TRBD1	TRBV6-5	TGTGCCACCCACCGGGACAGGGGGTCCGCAGATACGCAGTATTTT	CATHRDRGSADTQYF
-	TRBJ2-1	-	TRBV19	TGTGCCAGTAGAACAATAGGACAGTCCTACAATGAGCAGTTCTTC	CASRTIGQSYNEQFF
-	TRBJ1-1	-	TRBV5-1	TGCGCCAGCAGCTTTCAGGGAGGGAACACTGAAGCTTTCTTT	CASSFQGGNTEAFF
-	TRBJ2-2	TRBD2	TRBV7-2	TGTGCCAGCAGCTTGGGACTAGGGGGCACCGGGGAGCTGTTTTTT	CASSLGLGGTGELFF
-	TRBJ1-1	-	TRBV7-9	TGTTCCAGCAGCTTAGTTCGGGATTCTGAAGCTTTCTTT	CSSSLVRDSEAFF
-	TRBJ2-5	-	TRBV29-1	TGCAACGTCGCCCTTGCCAGGACACCGTACCAAGAGACCCAGTACTTC	CNVALARTPYQETQYF
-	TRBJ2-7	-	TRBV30	TGTGCCTGGAGGTCCGCCTACGAGCAGTACTTC	CAWRSAYEQYF
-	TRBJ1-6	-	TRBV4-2	TGTGCCAGCAGCCAAGAACAAGCGCGTTCACCCCTCCACTTT	CASSQEQARSPLHF
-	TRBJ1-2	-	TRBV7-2	TGTGCCAGCAGCCAACAGTGGATCCAGGAGGGGGGCTACACCTTC	CASSQQWIQEGGYTF
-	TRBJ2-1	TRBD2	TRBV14	TGTGCCAGCAGCAAAATAGCGGGAGGGCTTTACAATGAGCAGTTCTTC	CASSKIAGGLYNEQFF
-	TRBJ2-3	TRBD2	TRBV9	TGTGCCAGCAGCGTAGCTAGCGGGGGTGAGGTGTGGACAGATACGCAGTATTTT	CASSVASGGEVWTDTQYF
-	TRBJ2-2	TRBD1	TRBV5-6	TGTGCCAGCAGAGGAGCCAACAGGGGGCGTACCGGGGAGCTGTTTTTT	CASRGANRGRTGELFF
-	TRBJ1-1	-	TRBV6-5	TGTGCCAGCAGACTCGCAGGGAACACTGAAGCTTTCTTT	CASRLAGNTEAFF